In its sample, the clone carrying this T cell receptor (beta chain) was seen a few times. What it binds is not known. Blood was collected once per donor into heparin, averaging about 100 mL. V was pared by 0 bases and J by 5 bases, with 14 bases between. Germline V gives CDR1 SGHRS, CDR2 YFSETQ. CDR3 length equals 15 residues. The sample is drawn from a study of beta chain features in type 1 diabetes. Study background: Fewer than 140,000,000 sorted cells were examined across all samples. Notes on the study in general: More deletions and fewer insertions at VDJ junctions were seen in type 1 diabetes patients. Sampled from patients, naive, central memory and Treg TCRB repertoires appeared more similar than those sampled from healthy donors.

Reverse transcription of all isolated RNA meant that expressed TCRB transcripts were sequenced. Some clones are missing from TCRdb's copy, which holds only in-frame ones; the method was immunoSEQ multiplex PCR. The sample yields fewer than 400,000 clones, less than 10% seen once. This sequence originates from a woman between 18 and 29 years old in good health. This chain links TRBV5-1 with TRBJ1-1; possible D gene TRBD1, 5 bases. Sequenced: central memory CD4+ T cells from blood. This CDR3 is CASSLDSGMRTEAFF. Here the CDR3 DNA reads TGCGCCAGCAGCTTGGACTCAGGGATGAGGACTGAAGCTTTCTTT.